This is a list of T cell receptor beta chains from one sample in a study of T cell responses to AZD1222 COVID-19 vaccine. Here immunoSEQ multiplex PCR was the method, and the copy in TCRdb shows in-frame clones only, minus some. Among about 90,000 clones listed, around nine tenths were seen once. Here the sequenced sample was peripheral blood, taken on day 0 of MenACWY control vaccination. These receptor sequences come from an adult in good health. Both conserved end residues are part of each CDR3. A D gene is named only where the DNA matches it firmly. Only part of the rows carry a size: once, few, many, or a class if the clone is expanded.

j_call | cdr3_length | d_call | v_call | clone_size | cdr3_aa | cdr3_nt
TRBJ1-1 | 15 | TRBD1 | TRBV10-1 | NA | CASTEEKGALTEAFF | TGCGCCAGCACCGAGGAGAAGGGGGCGTTGACTGAAGCTTTCTTT
TRBJ1-1 | 14 | NA | TRBV6-5 | NA | CAAGEGESYTEAFF | TGTGCCGCAGGGGAGGGGGAATCGTACACTGAAGCTTTCTTT
TRBJ2-3 | 16 | TRBD2 | TRBV7-2 | NA | CASSLAPAGGTDTQYF | TGTGCCAGCAGCTTAGCACCAGCGGGGGGCACAGATACGCAGTATTTT
TRBJ2-3 | 16 | TRBD1 | TRBV28 | NA | CASSFVQGAETDTQYF | TGTGCCAGCAGTTTCGTACAGGGGGCGGAGACAGATACGCAGTATTTT
TRBJ2-2 | 15 | NA | TRBV6-5 | NA | CASSYSSGNTGELFF | TGTGCCAGCAGTTACTCTAGCGGGAACACCGGGGAGCTGTTTTTT
TRBJ1-2 | 14 | TRBD1 | TRBV14 | NA | CASSRDRVGNGYTF | TGTGCCAGCAGTCGGGACAGGGTAGGAAATGGCTACACCTTC
TRBJ1-1 | 14 | TRBD1 | TRBV6-2/TRBV6-3 | NA | CASSPGTALEEAFF | TGTGCCAGCAGTCCCGGGACAGCGCTTGAGGAAGCTTTCTTT
TRBJ2-3 | 15 | NA | TRBV4-2 | NA | CASSQAGASEDTQYF | TGTGCCAGCAGCCAAGCGGGGGCCTCCGAAGATACGCAGTATTTT
TRBJ2-5 | 15 | NA | TRBV5-1 | NA | CASSLPIGAQETQYF | TGCGCCAGCAGCTTGCCGATAGGAGCCCAAGAGACCCAGTACTTC
TRBJ1-5 | 17 | NA | TRBV6-1 | NA | CASSEVTGGTGNQPQHF | TGTGCCAGCAGTGAAGTTACGGGAGGGACCGGCAATCAGCCCCAGCATTTT
TRBJ2-3 | 15 | TRBD2 | TRBV5-8 | NA | CASRIAGASTDTQYF | TGTGCCAGCAGAATAGCGGGAGCGAGCACAGATACGCAGTATTTT
TRBJ2-3 | 16 | TRBD2 | TRBV9 | NA | CASSVDASGGTDTQYF | TGTGCCAGCAGCGTAGACGCTAGCGGGGGCACAGATACGCAGTATTTT
TRBJ2-2 | 15 | TRBD2 | TRBV5-1 | NA | CASSPGGTNTGELFF | TGCGCCAGCAGCCCGGGGGGGACAAACACCGGGGAGCTGTTTTTT
TRBJ2-3 | 20 | TRBD1 | TRBV10-3 | NA | CAISAGLGAHRTGSTDTQYF | TGTGCCATCAGTGCTGGGCTAGGGGCGCATCGGACAGGGAGCACAGATACGCAGTATTTT
TRBJ2-1 | 13 | NA | TRBV7-9 | NA | CASSLGQNNEQFF | TGTGCCAGCAGCTTAGGGCAGAACAATGAGCAGTTCTTC
TRBJ1-5 | 14 | NA | TRBV18 | once | CASSHGGGGEPQHF | TGTGCCAGCTCACACGGCGGCGGTGGAGAGCCCCAGCATTTT
TRBJ1-5 | 16 | TRBD1 | TRBV28 | NA | CASTPTTGAGNQPQHF | TGTGCCAGCACCCCGACGACAGGGGCTGGCAATCAGCCCCAGCATTTT
TRBJ1-4 | 13 | NA | TRBV3-1/TRBV3-2 | NA | CASSQDSLKKLFF | TGTGCCAGCAGCCAAGATAGCCTAAAAAAACTGTTTTTT
TRBJ2-2 | 14 | NA | TRBV7-3 | NA | CASSSQEGTGELFF | TGTGCCAGCAGCTCCCAGGAAGGCACCGGGGAGCTGTTTTTT
TRBJ1-1 | 14 | NA | TRBV6-5 | NA | CASSNRDTNTEAFF | TGTGCCAGCAGTAACCGGGACACGAACACTGAAGCTTTCTTT
TRBJ1-4 | 16 | TRBD1 | TRBV6-2/TRBV6-3 | few | CASSYQGQGTNEKLFF | TGTGCCAGCAGTTACCAGGGACAGGGGACAAATGAAAAACTGTTTTTT
TRBJ2-2 | 12 | NA | TRBV29-1 | NA | CSVVVPLGELFF | TGCAGCGTTGTGGTTCCTCTCGGGGAGCTGTTTTTT